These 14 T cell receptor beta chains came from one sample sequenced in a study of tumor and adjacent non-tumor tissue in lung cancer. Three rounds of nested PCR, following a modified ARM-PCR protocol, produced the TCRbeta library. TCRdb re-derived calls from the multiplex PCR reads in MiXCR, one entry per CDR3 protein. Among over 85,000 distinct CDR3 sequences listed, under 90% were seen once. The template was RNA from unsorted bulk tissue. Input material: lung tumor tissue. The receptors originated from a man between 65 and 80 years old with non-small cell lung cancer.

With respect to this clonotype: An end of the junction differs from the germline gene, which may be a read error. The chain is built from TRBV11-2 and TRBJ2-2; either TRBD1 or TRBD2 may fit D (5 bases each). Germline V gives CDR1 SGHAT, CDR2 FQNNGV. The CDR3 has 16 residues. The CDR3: CAISLVGIGVAGELLF. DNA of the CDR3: TGTGCCATCAGCTTAGTGGGCATAGGGGTTGCCGGGGAGCTGTTATTT.

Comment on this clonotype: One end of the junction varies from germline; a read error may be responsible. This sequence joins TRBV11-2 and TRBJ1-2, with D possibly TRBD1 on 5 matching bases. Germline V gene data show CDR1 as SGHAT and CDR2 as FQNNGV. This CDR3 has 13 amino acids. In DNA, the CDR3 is TGTGCCAGCAGCTTAGAATGGGGGGGTGGCTACACTTTC. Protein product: CASSLEWGGGYTF.

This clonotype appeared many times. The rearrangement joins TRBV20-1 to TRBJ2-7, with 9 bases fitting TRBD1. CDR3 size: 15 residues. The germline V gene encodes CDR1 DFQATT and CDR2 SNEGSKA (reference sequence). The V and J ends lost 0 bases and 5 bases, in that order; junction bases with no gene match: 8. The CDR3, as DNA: TGCAGTGCTAGAGATTTCGGGACAGGGTACCACGAGCAGTACTTC. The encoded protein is CSARDFGTGYHEQYF.

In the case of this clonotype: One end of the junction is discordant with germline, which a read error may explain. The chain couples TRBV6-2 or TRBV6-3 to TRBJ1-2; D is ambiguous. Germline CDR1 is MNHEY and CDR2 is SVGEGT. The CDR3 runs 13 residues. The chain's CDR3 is CVSSYEIGRCYTF. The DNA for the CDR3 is TGTGTCAGCAGTTACGAAATTGGCCGATGCTACACCTTC.

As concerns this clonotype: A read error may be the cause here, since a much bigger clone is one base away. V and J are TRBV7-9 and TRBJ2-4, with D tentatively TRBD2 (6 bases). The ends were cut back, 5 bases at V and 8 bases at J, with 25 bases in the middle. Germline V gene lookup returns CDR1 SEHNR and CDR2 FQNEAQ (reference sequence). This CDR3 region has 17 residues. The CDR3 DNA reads TGTGCCAGCAGCACTTCTCGTTGGGCTTGCGGGGCTGACATTCAGTACTTC. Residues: CASSTSRWACGADIQYF.

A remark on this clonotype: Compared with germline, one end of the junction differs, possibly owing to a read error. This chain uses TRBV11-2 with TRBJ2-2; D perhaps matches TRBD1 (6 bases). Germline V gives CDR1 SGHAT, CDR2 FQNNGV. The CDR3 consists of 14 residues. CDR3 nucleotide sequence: TGTACCAACAGCCTGGACAGTCAGTCCGGGAAGCTGTTTTTT. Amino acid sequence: CTNSLDSQSGKLFF.

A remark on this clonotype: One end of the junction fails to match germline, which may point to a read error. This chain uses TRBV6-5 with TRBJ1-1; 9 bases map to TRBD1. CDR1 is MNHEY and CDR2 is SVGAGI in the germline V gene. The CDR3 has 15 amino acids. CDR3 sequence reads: CASRTGTGLVSVAFF. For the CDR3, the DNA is TGTGCAAGCAGGACCGGGACAGGGTTGGTCTCTGTAGCTTTCTTT.

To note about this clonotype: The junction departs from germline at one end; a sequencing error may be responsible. The CDR3 region is CSVEVQSNRALFNRPQHF. For the CDR3, the DNA is TGCAGCGTGGAGGTACAGTCTAACAGGGCCCTCTTCAATCGGCCCCAGCATTTT. The chain is built from TRBV29-1 and TRBJ1-5, with a weak D call TRBD1 (6 bases). The germline V gene encodes CDR1 SQVTM and CDR2 ANQGSEA. This CDR3 is 18 amino acids long.

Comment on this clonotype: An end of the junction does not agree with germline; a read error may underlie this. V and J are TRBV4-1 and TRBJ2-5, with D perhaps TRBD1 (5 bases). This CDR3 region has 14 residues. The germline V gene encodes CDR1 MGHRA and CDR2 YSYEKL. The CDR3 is CVSSQQLGQDTQYF. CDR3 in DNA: TGCGTCAGCAGCCAACAGTTGGGGCAAGACACACAGTACTTC.

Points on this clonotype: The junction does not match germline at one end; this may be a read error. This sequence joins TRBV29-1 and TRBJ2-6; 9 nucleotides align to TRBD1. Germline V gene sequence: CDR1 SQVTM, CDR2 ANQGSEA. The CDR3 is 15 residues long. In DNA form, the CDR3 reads TGTAACGTTGACACAGGGGGCACTGGGGTCAACGTCCTGACTTTC. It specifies CNVDTGGTGVNVLTF.

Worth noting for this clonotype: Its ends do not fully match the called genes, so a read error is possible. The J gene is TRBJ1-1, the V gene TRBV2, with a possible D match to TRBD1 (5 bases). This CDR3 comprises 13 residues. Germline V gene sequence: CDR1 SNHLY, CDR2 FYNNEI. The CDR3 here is CARTGGMGGEAFF. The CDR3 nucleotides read TGTGCCAGGACTGGCGGAATGGGGGGGGAAGCCTTCTTT.

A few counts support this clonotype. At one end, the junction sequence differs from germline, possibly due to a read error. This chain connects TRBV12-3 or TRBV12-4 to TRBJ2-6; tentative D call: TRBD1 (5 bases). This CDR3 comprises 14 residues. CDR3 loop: CASTISSGANVLIF. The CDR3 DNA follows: TGTGCCAGCACCATATCATCTGGGGCCAATGTCCTGATTTTC.

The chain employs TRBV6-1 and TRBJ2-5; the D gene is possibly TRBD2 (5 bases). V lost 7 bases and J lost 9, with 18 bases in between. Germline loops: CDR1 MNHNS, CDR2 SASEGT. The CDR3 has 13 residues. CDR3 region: CASNNQELEAQYF. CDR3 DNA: TGTGCCAGCAACAACCAAGAGTTGGAGGCCCAGTACTTC.

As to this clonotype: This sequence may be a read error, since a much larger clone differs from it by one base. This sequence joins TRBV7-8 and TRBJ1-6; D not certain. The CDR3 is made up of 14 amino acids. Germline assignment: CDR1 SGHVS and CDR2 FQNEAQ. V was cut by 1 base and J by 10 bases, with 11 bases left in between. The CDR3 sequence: CASSLDSRGSPLHF. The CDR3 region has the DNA TGTGCCAGCAGCTTAGATTCTAGAGGATCACCCCTCCACTTT.